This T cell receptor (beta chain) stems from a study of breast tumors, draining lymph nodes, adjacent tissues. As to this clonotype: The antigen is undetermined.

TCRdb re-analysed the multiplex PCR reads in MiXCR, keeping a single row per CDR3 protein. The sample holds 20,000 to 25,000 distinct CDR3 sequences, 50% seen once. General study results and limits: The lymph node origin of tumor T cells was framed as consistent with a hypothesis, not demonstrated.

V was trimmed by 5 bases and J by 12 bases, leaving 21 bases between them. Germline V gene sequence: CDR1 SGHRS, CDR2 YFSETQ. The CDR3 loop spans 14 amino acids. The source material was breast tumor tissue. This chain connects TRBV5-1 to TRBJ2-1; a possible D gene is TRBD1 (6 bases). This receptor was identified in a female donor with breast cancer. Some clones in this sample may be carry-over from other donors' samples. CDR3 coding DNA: TGCGCCAGCAGGGAAGTACAGGGATTGGACGGGCAGTTCTTC. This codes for CASREVQGLDGQFF.